This is a list of T cell receptor beta chains from one sample in a study of blood T cell repertoires in COVID-19. Only in-frame clones appear in the TCRdb table, and some are missing; sequencing was by immunoSEQ multiplex PCR. The profile shows around 150,000 clones, around 93% of them singletons. Sequencing was performed on peripheral blood. These receptors all come from a young man with COVID-19, enrolled during active disease. Both conserved end residues are part of each CDR3. A D gene is named only where the DNA matches it firmly. Clone size is not always given. Where it is, it says once, few, many or a class for expanded clones.

TRBV6-5	.	TRBJ2-1	TRBD2	TGTGCCAGCAGTCCGAGCGGGAGGACAAGCTATGAGCAGTTCTTC	CASSPSGRTSYEQFF
TRBV5-1	.	TRBJ2-3	TRBD1	TGCGCCAGCAGCTTGGGGGACAGACCAGAAGGAGATACGCAGTATTTT	CASSLGDRPEGDTQYF
TRBV28	.	TRBJ1-5	TRBD1	TGTGCCAGCAGTTACCTTGGACAGGGAGGTCAGCCCCAGCATTTT	CASSYLGQGGQPQHF
TRBV4-3	.	TRBJ2-3	.	TGCGCCAGCAGTGGCGGGAAGGGTGGAGATACGCAGTATTTT	CASSGGKGGDTQYF
TRBV7-9	.	TRBJ2-2	.	TGTGCCAGCACAAAACTTCAATCAGGGGTGACCGGGGAGCTGTTTTTT	CASTKLQSGVTGELFF
TRBV7-8	.	TRBJ1-3	TRBD1	TGTGCCAGCAGCCCCAGACACAGGGGAGATGGAAACACCATATATTTT	CASSPRHRGDGNTIYF
TRBV28	.	TRBJ2-6	.	TGTGCCAGCAGTTTCGCAGGTGGCGGGGCCAACGTCCTGACTTTC	CASSFAGGGANVLTF
TRBV28	.	TRBJ1-2	.	TGTGCCAGCGGCAGCCCGACAGTCGGCTTAGGAGTTTCAAACTATGGCTACACCTTC	CASGSPTVGLGVSNYGYTF
TRBV6-2/TRBV6-3	.	TRBJ1-1	.	TGTGCCAGCAGTTCCCGTACGGGTGGGTTGGACACTGAAGCTTTCTTT	CASSSRTGGLDTEAFF
TRBV2	.	TRBJ1-5	TRBD1	TGTGCCAGCAGTGGATCTGGAGGACAGGGTGGGGCCCAGCATTTT	CASSGSGGQGGAQHF
TRBV4-3	.	TRBJ1-4	.	TGCGCCAGCAGCCCATCACCCCGGGGAAAGGCAATCAATGAAAAACTGTTTTTT	CASSPSPRGKAINEKLFF
TRBV2	.	TRBJ1-2	.	TGTGCCAGCAGTGAAGCGCCCTTAGGTTTTCGGGTTTCTGGCTACACCTTC	CASSEAPLGFRVSGYTF
TRBV29-1	.	TRBJ1-1	.	TGCAGCGTTGAACTCAGGAACACTGAAGCTTTCTTT	CSVELRNTEAFF
TRBV7-9	.	TRBJ1-1	.	TGTGCCAGCAGTCCGGGGAGGGATACTGAAGCTTTCTTT	CASSPGRDTEAFF
TRBV28	.	TRBJ2-1	TRBD2	TGTGCCAGCAGTCTCACCGGGACTAGCCGCAATGAGCAGTTCTTC	CASSLTGTSRNEQFF
TRBV7-2	.	TRBJ2-7	.	TGTGCCAGCAGCTTTCGGCGGGCCTCCTACGAGCAGTACTTC	CASSFRRASYEQYF
TRBV7-2	.	TRBJ2-5	.	TGTGCCAGCAGCTTAGGATCAGGGCAAGAGACCCAGTACTTC	CASSLGSGQETQYF
TRBV7-3	.	TRBJ2-1	TRBD1	TGTGCCAGCAGCTTAGGGCAGGGGGTCTACAATGAGCAGTTCTTC	CASSLGQGVYNEQFF
TRBV5-4	.	TRBJ2-7	.	TGTGCCAGCAGCTTGGCCTCGGCGGGGAGCTCCTACGAGCAGTACTTC	CASSLASAGSSYEQYF
TRBV10-2	.	TRBJ1-3	.	TGCGCCAGCAGTGACAGCCAATCATGGAGCTCTGGAAACACCATATATTTT	CASSDSQSWSSGNTIYF
TRBV11-2	.	TRBJ2-1	TRBD2	TGTGCCAGCAACGACGGGACTACCTATTCCGACAATGAGCAGTTCTTC	CASNDGTTYSDNEQFF
TRBV7-8	once	TRBJ2-1	.	TGTGCCAGCAGCCCAGTCCGGGACACCAGCTACAATGAGCAGTTCTTC	CASSPVRDTSYNEQFF
TRBV2	.	TRBJ2-7	TRBD1	TGTGCCAGCAGTGGAACCGGGACAGGGTCCGGGTACTCCGAGCAGTACTTC	CASSGTGTGSGYSEQYF
TRBV10-1	.	TRBJ1-3	TRBD1	TGCGCCAGCAGGGGGGGACAGGTTGGAAACACCATATATTTT	CASRGGQVGNTIYF
TRBV7-2	.	TRBJ2-1	TRBD1	TGTGCCAGCAGCCCTCGGACAGGGTGGGATGAGCAGTTCTTC	CASSPRTGWDEQFF
TRBV4-1	.	TRBJ1-2	TRBD1	TGCGCCAGCAGCCAGGGTCTGGGACAGCTCTATGGCTACACCTTC	CASSQGLGQLYGYTF
TRBV25-1	.	TRBJ2-5	TRBD1	TGTGCCAGCAGTAGACAGGGGGCCCTTTTCGGAGAGACCCAGTACTTC	CASSRQGALFGETQYF
TRBV18	.	TRBJ2-5	TRBD1	TGTGCCAGCTCACCCGGACAGGGGGAGCAAGAGACCCAGTACTTC	CASSPGQGEQETQYF
TRBV5-6	.	TRBJ2-1	.	TGTGCCAGCACCAAGACAGCCTACAATGAGCAGTTCTTC	CASTKTAYNEQFF
TRBV5-1	.	TRBJ2-1	TRBD1	TGCGCCAGCAGCTTGGGGACAGGGTATACCAATGAGCAGTTCTTC	CASSLGTGYTNEQFF
TRBV10-1	.	TRBJ2-1	.	.	CATYLYRCPRTYNEQFF
TRBV7-9	.	TRBJ2-2	TRBD2	TGTGCCAGCAGCTTAGGAGGGCGGGAGAGCGGGGAGCTGTTTTTT	CASSLGGRESGELFF
TRBV27	.	TRBJ2-7	TRBD2	TGTGCCAGCAGTTTATCGGCGGGAGGGTTATACGAGCAGTACTTC	CASSLSAGGLYEQYF
TRBV5-1	.	TRBJ1-3	.	TGCGCCAGCAGCGCTAATTCTGGAAACACCATATATTTT	CASSANSGNTIYF
TRBV3-1/TRBV3-2	once	TRBJ1-1	TRBD1	TGTGCCAGCAGCCAAACCGGGACAGGGGGCGCGGAAGCTTTCTTT	CASSQTGTGGAEAFF
TRBV11-2	.	TRBJ1-4	.	TGTGCCAGCAGTCAGGGTTTAGCTAATGAAAAACTGTTTTTT	CASSQGLANEKLFF
TRBV30	.	TRBJ2-5	TRBD1	TGTGCCTGGAACAGAGGGGGCCGGGAGACCCAGTACTTC	CAWNRGGRETQYF
TRBV7-2	once	TRBJ1-1	.	TGTGCCAGCAGCTTACTCGGGGGGCGCGGGATGGTGGACACTGAAGCTTTCTTT	CASSLLGGRGMVDTEAFF
TRBV7-3	.	TRBJ2-1	TRBD2	TGTGCCAGCAGCTCCATTTCTAGCGGAGCAACCTACAATGAGCAGTTCTTC	CASSSISSGATYNEQFF
TRBV7-9	.	TRBJ2-1	.	TGTGCCAGCAGCTTAAACCGCCAATCTAGCTATGTAATCAATGAGCAGTTCTTC	CASSLNRQSSYVINEQFF
TRBV7-2	.	TRBJ2-5	TRBD1	TGTGCCAGCAGCCACAGAAGGGGGCTAATGGAGACCCAGTACTTC	CASSHRRGLMETQYF